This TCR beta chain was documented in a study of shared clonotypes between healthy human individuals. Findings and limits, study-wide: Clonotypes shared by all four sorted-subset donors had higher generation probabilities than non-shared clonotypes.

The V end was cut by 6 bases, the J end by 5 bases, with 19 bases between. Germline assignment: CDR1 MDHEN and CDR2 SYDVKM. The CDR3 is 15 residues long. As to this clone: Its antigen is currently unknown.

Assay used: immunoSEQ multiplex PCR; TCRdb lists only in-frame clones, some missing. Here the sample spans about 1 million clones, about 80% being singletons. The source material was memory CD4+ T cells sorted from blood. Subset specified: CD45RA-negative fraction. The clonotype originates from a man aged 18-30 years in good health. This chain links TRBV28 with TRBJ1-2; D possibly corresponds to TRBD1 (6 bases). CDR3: CASSGATGPLYGYTF. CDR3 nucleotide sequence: TGTGCCAGCAGCGGCGCGACAGGCCCGCTTTATGGCTACACCTTC.